Presented here are 20 T cell receptor beta chains from one specimen sequenced in a study of shared clonotypes between healthy human individuals. Assay: immunoSEQ multiplex PCR; the TCRdb copy retains only in-frame clones and omits some. The data contain millions of clones, more than 80% of them seen just once; the ten biggest clones take up 0.14%. The sequencing input was naive CD4+ T cells sorted from blood. Subset described: CD45RA+ positively selected. These receptor sequences come from a man between 18 and 35 years old in good health.

The J gene is TRBJ2-5, the V gene TRBV6-5; 7 bases agree with TRBD2. The V and J ends lost 4 bases and 3 bases, in that order; junction bases with no gene match: 8. CDR1 MNHEY and CDR2 SVGAGI come from the germline V gene. The CDR3 is made up of 15 amino acids. CDR3 region: CASSWEGRKEETQYF. The CDR3 bases are TGTGCCAGCAGTTGGGAGGGACGGAAGGAAGAGACCCAGTACTTC.

The chain uses TRBV7-9 and TRBJ1-6, with 7 bases that match TRBD1. J gave up 1 base and V 6 bases, and 6 bases lay outside the gene matches. The CDR3 spans 16 residues. Per germline, CDR1 SEHNR and CDR2 FQNEAQ (reference sequence). This CDR3 reads CASRSAGGSYNSPLHF. CDR3 sequence (DNA): TGTGCCAGCAGATCAGCAGGGGGATCCTATAATTCACCCCTCCACTTT.

The chain joins TRBV6-5 to TRBJ2-3; 8 nucleotides match TRBD2. Germline CDR1 MNHEY, CDR2 SVGAGI. CDR3 length equals 15 residues. V was pared by 7 bases and J by 3 bases, with 9 bases of the junction left unmatched. Written as DNA, the CDR3 is TGTGCCAGCATGGGTAGCGGGGAGGGTACAGATACGCAGTATTTT. Its translation: CASMGSGEGTDTQYF.

This clone was counted only a few times. The J gene is TRBJ2-2, the V gene TRBV10-3, with D unclear. The germline CDR1 and CDR2 sequences are ENHRY and SYGVKD. V shed 4 bases and J shed 2 bases, with 11 bases lying between them. There are 15 residues in the CDR3. For the CDR3, the DNA is TGTGCCATCAGTGTAATGTTCTCAAACACCGGGGAGCTGTTTTTT. Protein sequence: CAISVMFSNTGELFF.

The CDR3 region is CAISVGDPTSGPYNEQFF. In nucleotides, the CDR3 is TGTGCCATCAGTGTTGGGGACCCCACTAGCGGTCCCTACAATGAGCAGTTCTTC. The chain recombines TRBV10-3 with TRBJ2-1; 8 bases are shared with TRBD2. CDR3 size: 18 residues. Per the germline V gene, CDR1 is ENHRY and CDR2 is SYGVKD. J was trimmed by 2 bases and V by 4 bases; bases with no gene match: 13.

The chain links TRBV30 to TRBJ1-2; 7 bases are shared with TRBD1. The length of the CDR3 is 13 residues. The V gene's germline CDR1 is GTSNPN and CDR2 SVGIG (reference sequence). J lost 4 bases, V lost 2 bases, and 4 bases had no gene match. The CDR3 here is CAWSSGQVYGYTF. The DNA for the CDR3 is TGTGCCTGGAGTTCTGGACAGGTCTATGGCTACACCTTC.

Comments on this clone: Distinct nucleotide sequences in the sample also encode this CDR3. The chain carries TRBV9 and TRBJ1-6, with D possibly being TRBD1 (5 bases). Germline lookup yields CDR1 SGDLS and CDR2 YYNGEE. V was shortened by 0 bases and J by 7 bases, with 8 bases between the two germline ends. This CDR3 has 14 amino acids. The DNA of the CDR3 is TGTGCCAGCAGCGTAGATCAGGGAAATTCACCCCTCCACTTT. Translation gives CASSVDQGNSPLHF.

Points on this clone: Other DNA sequences within the sample encode an identical CDR3. This rearrangement joins TRBV29-1 to TRBJ2-7; D is unresolved. V lost 2 bases and J 7 bases, leaving 12 bases between the germline ends. The CDR3 is made up of 12 amino acids. Germline V CDR1 and CDR2: SQVTM, ANQGSEA. The CDR3 spells CSVENRLGEQYF. The CDR3 nucleotides read TGCAGCGTTGAAAACCGGCTGGGGGAGCAGTACTTC.

This chain uses TRBV28 with TRBJ1-4; D may be TRBD1 (5 bases). Trimming removed 2 bases at V and 8 bases at J, with 12 bases between. The CDR3 runs to 14 residues. CDR1 MDHEN and CDR2 SYDVKM come from the germline V gene. CDR3 protein: CASSLAGEDEKLFF. Here the CDR3 DNA reads TGTGCCAGCAGTTTAGCGGGGGAGGACGAAAAACTGTTTTTT.

The CDR3 region has the DNA TGTGCCAGCAGCTTGGTACAGGGGGCCTACGAGCAGTACTTC. It codes for CASSLVQGAYEQYF. The V gene is TRBV11-2, the J gene TRBJ2-7; 8 nucleotides match TRBD1. Germline V gives CDR1 SGHAT, CDR2 FQNNGV. CDR3 length: 14 amino acids. Trimming cost V 3 bases and J 2 bases; bases outside gene matches: 3.

This CDR3 is CASSLDPSGYTQYF. CDR3 sequence (DNA): TGCGCCAGCAGCTTGGATCCTAGCGGCTATACGCAGTATTTT. V is TRBV5-1 and J is TRBJ2-3; 7 nucleotides line up with TRBD2. Germline V gene data show CDR1 as SGHRS and CDR2 as YFSETQ. CDR3 length: 14 amino acids. V dropped 0 bases and J dropped 7; count of bases not matched to a gene: 5.

The V call is TRBV6-1, the J call TRBJ2-2; 8 bases fit TRBD1. With 6 bases clipped from V and 6 bases from J, the junction kept 3 bases outside the gene matches. Germline V CDR1 and CDR2: MNHNS, SASEGT. This CDR3 comprises 13 residues. The CDR3 nucleotides are TGTGCCAGCAGAAAACAGGGGGCCGGGGAGCTGTTTTTT. Its translation: CASRKQGAGELFF.

To note about this clone: Relative to the germline gene, one junction end is altered; a read error may explain this. The J gene is TRBJ1-1, the V gene TRBV27, with D unclear. Germline CDR1 MNHEY, CDR2 SMNVEV (reference sequence). The CDR3 totals 15 residues. In nucleotides, the CDR3 is TGTGCCAGCAGTGTATCGGCTCTAGTGAACACTGAAGCTTTCTTT. Its translation: CASSVSALVNTEAFF.

The chain joins TRBV5-4 to TRBJ2-2; 7 bases map to TRBD1. This CDR3 contains 14 residues. Germline V CDR1 and CDR2: SGHNT, YYREEE (reference sequence). V dropped 2 bases and J dropped 7; count of bases not matched to a gene: 5. CDR3 DNA: TGTGCCAGCAGCTTACAGGGGCTGGGCGGGGAGCTGTTTTTT. Translated, it gives CASSLQGLGGELFF.

The rearrangement uses TRBV9 and TRBJ2-3; perhaps TRBD2 as D (5 bases). The CDR3 extends over 15 amino acids. V lost 4 bases to trimming and J lost 6 bases, with 18 bases between them. Germline V gives CDR1 SGDLS, CDR2 YYNGEE. CDR3 DNA sequence: TGTGCCAGCAGCATCGACTACTCCTCCCTCGATACGCAGTATTTT. Translated: CASSIDYSSLDTQYF. Together with reference TRBV9 and TRBJ2-3, the CDR3 gives the full variable domain: DSGVTQTPKHLITATGQRVTLRCSPRSGDLSVYWYQQSLDQGLQFLIQYYNGEERAKGNILERFSAQQFPDLHSELNLSSLELGDSALYFCASSIDYSSLDTQYFGPGTRLTVL.

The chain links TRBV7-6 to TRBJ2-1; weak D call: TRBD1 (5 bases). The germline V gene encodes CDR1 SGHVS and CDR2 FNYEAQ. This CDR3 has 15 amino acids. V lost 0 bases and J lost 3, with 9 bases in between. The CDR3 here is CASSLAPGNYNEQFF. The CDR3, as DNA: TGTGCCAGCAGCTTAGCTCCAGGGAACTACAATGAGCAGTTCTTC.

This chain joins TRBV6-6 and TRBJ2-3; no definite D call. Germline lookup yields CDR1 MNHNY and CDR2 SVGAGI (reference sequence). This CDR3 contains 11 residues. Trimming shortened V by 7 bases and J by 4 bases, and 6 bases separated the two germline ends. The CDR3 nucleotides are TGTGCCAGCAAGTTGGCAGATACGCAGTATTTT. Protein sequence: CASKLADTQYF.

This clone was detected only a few times. Other nucleotide sequences from this sample produce the same CDR3. The chain carries TRBV10-3 and TRBJ2-3; D may correspond to TRBD1 or TRBD2 (5 bases each). With 0 bases removed from V and 4 bases from J, the gap between germline ends came to 5 bases. This CDR3 has 13 residues. From germline, CDR1 is ENHRY and CDR2 SYGVKD. CDR3 DNA sequence: TGTGCCATCAGTGAGTCGGGGGCAGATACGCAGTATTTT. Residues: CAISESGADTQYF.

The rearrangement uses TRBV4-1 and TRBJ1-2; 8 bases agree with TRBD1. CDR3 length: 14 amino acids. CDR1 is MGHRA and CDR2 is YSYEKL in the germline V gene. V lost 6 bases and J lost 5; bases outside the gene matches: 8. The CDR3: CASSPGQATYGYTF. The CDR3, as DNA: TGCGCCAGCAGTCCGGGACAGGCTACTTATGGCTACACCTTC.

The gene calls are TRBV6-1 and TRBJ1-2, with a weak D call TRBD1 (5 bases). CDR3 length equals 15 residues. V dropped 2 bases and J dropped 0 bases, with 10 bases sitting between them. Germline V lookup: CDR1 MNHNS, CDR2 SASEGT. The CDR3 DNA reads as TGTGCCAGCAGTGAAAGGGTAGGGGCTAACTATGGCTACACCTTC. Translated, it gives CASSERVGANYGYTF.